The rows below give T cell receptor beta chains drawn from one sample of a study of post-analysis software for immune sequencing data. TCRdb used MiXCR to reprocess the PCR reads, holding one entry per CDR3 protein. The table has 350,000 to 500,000 distinct CDR3 sequences, about 39% seen once; the top ten hold about 7.6%. What was sequenced was blood. The receptor source for this set is a girl aged 2 to 9 with multiple sclerosis. CDR3s leave out the opening cysteine and the closing phenylalanine or tryptophan.

>TRBJ2-7|TRBV28
ASSLAFLAINEQY
>TRBJ1-5|TRBV20-1
SVKVQGAFSNQPQH
>TRBJ2-1|TRBV20-1
SAPRDGRYNEQF
>TRBJ2-1|TRBV4-3
ASSPRIGNERF
>TRBJ2-7|TRBV5-1
ASSLEAAVDTYEQY
>TRBJ2-7|TRBV29-1
SVSQGPLSSYEQY
>TRBJ1-2|TRBV5-5
ASSARVANYGYT
>TRBJ2-3|TRBV10-3
AISERARGGTDTQY
>TRBJ2-7|TRBV20-1
SASSTGHSYEQY
>TRBJ2-5|TRBV10-3
AISDTVDQYKGEQY
>TRBJ1-2|TRBV28
ASSPHGTGDGYT
>TRBJ1-5|TRBV6-5
ASSYSSGNQPQH
>TRBJ1-1|TRBV7-2
ASSFQGAQDTEAF
>TRBJ1-1|TRBV27
ATENTEAF
>TRBJ2-1|TRBV6-5
ASSYGAEYNEQF
>TRBJ2-7|TRBV12-3/TRBV12-4
ASRSGRRSYEQY
>TRBJ2-7|TRBV12-3/TRBV12-4
ASSLRAGPGEQY
>TRBJ2-1|TRBV12-3/TRBV12-4
ASSPSAGDEQF
>TRBJ1-4|TRBV5-1
ASSSAGHLRANEKLF
>TRBJ2-2|TRBV7-2
ASSSLGGRRTGELF
>TRBJ2-1|TRBV6-2/TRBV6-3
ASSYSQGQGLTYNEQF
>TRBJ2-1|TRBV5-1
ASSLALVNQQF
>TRBJ2-3|TRBV7-3
ASSQIVKREGLGTDTQY
>TRBJ2-5|TRBV20-1
SAQYGAETQY
>TRBJ2-3|TRBV12-3/TRBV12-4
ASPPGANTDTQY
>TRBJ2-1|TRBV2
ASRNTETSYNEQF
>TRBJ2-1|TRBV7-9
ASSSQTGTSTYNEQF
>-|TRBV5-1
ASSLGAAKYEQY